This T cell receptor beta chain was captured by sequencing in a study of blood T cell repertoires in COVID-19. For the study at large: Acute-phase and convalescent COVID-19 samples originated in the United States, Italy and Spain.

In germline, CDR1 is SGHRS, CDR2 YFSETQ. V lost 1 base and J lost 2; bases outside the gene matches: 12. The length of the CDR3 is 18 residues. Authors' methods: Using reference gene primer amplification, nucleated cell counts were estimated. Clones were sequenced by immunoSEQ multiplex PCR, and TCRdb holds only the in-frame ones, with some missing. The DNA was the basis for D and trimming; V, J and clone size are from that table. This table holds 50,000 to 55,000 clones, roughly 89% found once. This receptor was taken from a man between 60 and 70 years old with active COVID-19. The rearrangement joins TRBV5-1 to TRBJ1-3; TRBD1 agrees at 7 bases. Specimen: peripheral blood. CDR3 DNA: TGCGCCAGCAGCTTGTTGTCTCCGACAGGGAGCACTGGAAACACCATATATTTT. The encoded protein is CASSLLSPTGSTGNTIYF.